A single sample is the source of the 16 T cell receptor beta chains below, sequenced in a study of cytomegalovirus exposure and HLA in healthy donors (dated by TCRdb to 2015 to 2018). Receptor libraries were prepared by the immunoSEQ multiplex PCR assay. For the multiplex PCR, a mixture combining 60 forward primers for TCR Vbeta segments and 13 reverse primers for TCR Jbeta segments was used. Entries here come from immuneACCESS through TCRdb and include only in-frame sequences with V and J called. Some clones fail to appear in such tables; in the studies checked, an unresolved V gene covers under half of the shortfall, and the cause of the remainder is unknown. This sample holds some 270,000 clones; about four fifths were observed only once. More than 0.3% of the sample belongs to the ten largest clones. Sequenced material: PBMCs. The origin of the receptors is a girl aged 2 to 9 in good health and CMV-seronegative.

This clone was recorded once. The chain links TRBV7-9 to TRBJ2-5; the match to TRBD1 covers 9 bases. J lost 10 bases, V lost 3 bases, and 6 bases had no gene match. The CDR3 has 13 amino acids. Germline V gene sequence: CDR1 SEHNR, CDR2 FQNEAQ (reference sequence). CDR3 loop: CASSFRQGDFQYF. As DNA, the CDR3 is TGTGCCAGCAGCTTTCGACAGGGGGATTTCCAGTACTTC.

The chain links TRBV7-6 to TRBJ2-5, with 9 bases identical to TRBD2. This CDR3 region has 16 residues. J lost 4 bases, V lost 7 bases, and 13 bases had no gene match. CDR1 and CDR2 (germline): SGHVS, FNYEAQ. This CDR3 reads CASTQRAGGAGETQYF. The DNA of the CDR3 is TGTGCCAGCACCCAAAGGGCGGGGGGGGCCGGAGAGACCCAGTACTTC.

J is TRBJ2-5 and V is TRBV5-5; D may be TRBD1 (5 bases). The V gene's germline CDR1 is SGHKS and CDR2 YYEKEE (reference sequence). Trimming shortened V by 4 bases and J by 5 bases, and 15 bases separated the two germline ends. The CDR3 totals 14 residues. CDR3 sequence: CASSPGQLRETQYF. DNA of the CDR3: TGTGCCAGCAGCCCCGGACAACTACGGGAGACCCAGTACTTC.

CDR3: CASSQTVEATGELFF. CDR3 in DNA: TGTGCCAGCAGCCAAACCGTTGAAGCCACCGGGGAGCTGTTTTTT. The V and J genes are TRBV9 and TRBJ2-2, with D unresolved. Germline CDR1 is SGDLS and CDR2 is YYNGEE. The germline V and J ends were trimmed by 4 bases and 4 bases, with 14 bases remaining between them. The CDR3 has 15 residues.

This clone was picked up a small number of times. The chain carries TRBV13 and TRBJ1-3; D is unclear. V lost 5 bases and J lost 4, with 18 bases in between. Germline V lookup: CDR1 PRHDT, CDR2 FYEKMQ (reference sequence). The CDR3 sequence is 16 residues long. CDR3 region: CASSEKPGTRGNTIYF. Written as DNA, the CDR3 is TGTGCCAGCAGCGAAAAACCGGGAACGCGGGGAAACACCATATATTTT.

This chain connects TRBV4-2 to TRBJ2-1; 9 nucleotides align to TRBD1. The CDR3 covers 16 residues. Germline V CDR1 and CDR2: LGHNA, YNFKEQ. V gave up 3 bases and J gave up 4 bases; unmatched junction bases: 7. CDR3 nucleotides: TGTGCCAGCAGCCAGACCCCGGGACAGGGATACAATGAGCAGTTCTTC. It translates to CASSQTPGQGYNEQFF.

The CDR3 DNA reads TGCAGCGTTTACCCCCGGGCCCCTATGAAATCGGGGAACCAAGAGACCCAGTACTTC. Its translation: CSVYPRAPMKSGNQETQYF. The gene calls are TRBV29-1 and TRBJ2-5; weak D call: TRBD2 (5 bases). Germline CDR1 SQVTM, CDR2 ANQGSEA. The length of the CDR3 is 19 residues. Trimming removed 5 bases at V and 0 bases at J, with 28 bases between.

This clone occurred a few times. The rearrangement uses TRBV10-3 and TRBJ1-2, with 7 bases fitting TRBD1. V lost 6 bases and J lost 6; bases outside the gene matches: 10. CDR1 and CDR2 from the germline V gene are ENHRY and SYGVKD. CDR3 length: 14 amino acids. CDR3 DNA: TGTGCCATCAGCGTCGAGGGACAGTTAAATGGCTACACCTTC. This gives the protein CAISVEGQLNGYTF.

The chain recombines TRBV29-1 with TRBJ2-1, with 8 bases fitting TRBD2. CDR3 length: 20 residues. Germline CDR1 and CDR2: SQVTM and ANQGSEA. The J segment lost 7 bases and the V segment lost 3 bases, leaving 26 bases of the junction unmatched. The DNA of the CDR3 is TGCAGCGTTGAGGAACTTAGAGGTCGGGGGGGTACACTTAAAAAAAATGAGCAGTTCTTC. Protein product: CSVEELRGRGGTLKKNEQFF.

CDR3 sequence (DNA): TGTGCCAGCATGCGGAGCGGGACGACCTACAATGAGCAGTTCTTC. Translation: CASMRSGTTYNEQFF. The chain is built from TRBV6-1 and TRBJ2-1; 7 nucleotides align to TRBD2. The CDR3 covers 15 residues. Germline V gene lookup returns CDR1 MNHNS and CDR2 SASEGT. Trimming took 7 bases from V and 2 from J; bases not matched to a gene: 8.

This clone was found a few times. The rearrangement joins TRBV4-1 to TRBJ1-1; no reliable D call. Germline CDR1 reads MGHRA; CDR2 reads YSYEKL. V was pared by 0 bases and J by 5 bases, with 13 bases between. This CDR3 is built from 15 residues. CDR3 loop: CASSQDGGERTEAFF. CDR3 sequence (DNA): TGCGCCAGCAGCCAAGATGGCGGGGAGCGGACTGAAGCTTTCTTT.

This CDR3 is CASSRPGFSYEQYF. The CDR3 DNA reads TGCGCCAGCTCCCGGCCGGGGTTCTCCTACGAGCAGTACTTC. The chain has TRBV5-1 and TRBJ2-7, with TRBD2 as a possible D gene (5 bases). Germline CDR1 is SGHRS and CDR2 is YFSETQ. V lost 7 bases to trimming and J lost 0 bases, with 14 bases between them. The CDR3 has 14 residues.

The J gene is TRBJ1-4, the V gene TRBV30, with 9 positions matching TRBD1. Germline V gene lookup returns CDR1 GTSNPN and CDR2 SVGIG (reference sequence). The CDR3 has 16 amino acids. V gave up 2 bases and J gave up 5 bases; unmatched junction bases: 9. Here the CDR3 DNA reads TGTGCCTGGAGTCAGAAGACCGGGACAGGGAATGAAAAACTGTTTTTT. It translates to CAWSQKTGTGNEKLFF.

This clone was recorded a few times. This chain uses TRBV4-2 with TRBJ2-7; 8 nucleotides match TRBD2. Germline CDR1 LGHNA, CDR2 YNFKEQ. CDR3 length equals 16 residues. V dropped 3 bases and J dropped 2; count of bases not matched to a gene: 9. The CDR3 bases are TGTGCCAGCAGCCAGCCGACTAGCGAAAAACCCTACGAGCAGTACTTC. This sequence encodes CASSQPTSEKPYEQYF.

The genes are TRBV6-5 and TRBJ2-7; 7 bases align to TRBD2. Germline V gene sequence: CDR1 MNHEY, CDR2 SVGAGI. With V trimmed by 6 bases and J by 1 base, 3 bases remained unmatched. This CDR3 has 13 amino acids. The CDR3: CASRRGRSYEQYF. CDR3 DNA sequence: TGTGCCAGCAGGCGGGGGAGGTCCTACGAGCAGTACTTC.

The rearrangement uses TRBV5-1 and TRBJ1-5, with D unresolved. This CDR3 contains 13 residues. Germline V gives CDR1 SGHRS, CDR2 YFSETQ. Trimming removed 3 bases from V and 3 bases from J, with 7 bases in between. CDR3 coding DNA: TGCGCCAGCAGCTCGGGAATCAATCAGCCCCAGCATTTT. Residues: CASSSGINQPQHF.